This is a list of T cell receptor beta chains from one sample in a study of blood T cell repertoires in COVID-19. Clones were sequenced by immunoSEQ multiplex PCR, and TCRdb holds only the in-frame ones, with some missing. The data contain approximately 190,000 clones, roughly 82% of them singletons. The sequencing sample was made of peripheral blood. The receptor source for this set is a woman aged 25 to 45 with acute or convalescent COVID-19. The conserved cysteine and the conserved F or W are not part of the CDR3 here. Clone size is not always given. Where it is, it says once, few, many or a class for expanded clones.

j_gene: TRBJ1-2
v_gene: TRBV28
abundance: -
CDR3aa: ASSSPRGGIDYGYT

j_gene: TRBJ2-3
v_gene: TRBV29-1
abundance: -
CDR3aa: SVESPSGRGGADTQY

j_gene: TRBJ2-3
v_gene: TRBV5-6
abundance: -
CDR3aa: ASSTGGWADTQY

j_gene: TRBJ2-3
v_gene: TRBV7-2
abundance: once
CDR3aa: ASSSSGADTQY

j_gene: TRBJ1-6
v_gene: TRBV5-1
abundance: -
CDR3aa: ASSLAQGDSPLH

j_gene: TRBJ1-4
v_gene: TRBV15
abundance: -
CDR3aa: ATSSTVQGNEKLF

j_gene: TRBJ1-2
v_gene: TRBV28
abundance: -
CDR3aa: ASTPTGPWAYGYT

j_gene: TRBJ1-6
v_gene: TRBV30
abundance: -
CDR3aa: AWSVGRGNSPLH

j_gene: TRBJ2-1
v_gene: TRBV19
abundance: -
CDR3aa: ASSLGLASFYNEQF

j_gene: TRBJ1-1
v_gene: TRBV2
abundance: -
CDR3aa: ASSYATGFTEAF

j_gene: TRBJ2-7
v_gene: TRBV21-1
abundance: -
CDR3aa: ASSDKERSNPRYEQY

j_gene: TRBJ1-1
v_gene: TRBV7-8
abundance: -
CDR3aa: ASSHGQGARENTEAF

j_gene: TRBJ2-3
v_gene: TRBV7-6
abundance: -
CDR3aa: ASSNIAATDTQY

j_gene: TRBJ2-7
v_gene: TRBV27
abundance: -
CDR3aa: ASGGSAQDYEQY

j_gene: TRBJ2-3
v_gene: TRBV7-8
abundance: -
CDR3aa: ASKLAGEVDTQY

j_gene: TRBJ1-6
v_gene: TRBV5-4
abundance: -
CDR3aa: ASSLTGGYNSPLH

j_gene: TRBJ1-1
v_gene: TRBV5-1
abundance: -
CDR3aa: ASMATGPNTEAF

j_gene: TRBJ2-3
v_gene: TRBV11-2
abundance: -
CDR3aa: ASSPGIQPSTDTQY

j_gene: TRBJ1-5
v_gene: TRBV7-9
abundance: -
CDR3aa: ASSFRREQPQH

j_gene: TRBJ1-1
v_gene: TRBV19
abundance: few
CDR3aa: ASSIFDTSEAF

j_gene: TRBJ1-1
v_gene: TRBV28
abundance: -
CDR3aa: ASSPEDRGTF

j_gene: TRBJ1-4
v_gene: TRBV9
abundance: -
CDR3aa: ASSVGATNEKLF